Sequencing of this T cell receptor (beta chain) was carried out in a study of a mutant IDH1 vaccine in newly diagnosed glioma. Study information: The sex distribution of treated patients was approximately 62% male and around 40% female, with a mean age of roughly 40 years. Previous care, which was radiotherapy, temozolomide, or both, most often involved both.

General study results and limits: Overall, around 94% of patients had vaccine-induced immune responses.

Profiled with immunoSEQ multiplex PCR; TCRdb holds only in-frame clones, not every one. The sample lists some 87,000 clones, approximately 80% occurring once. The time point is: week 47, end of study. One vaccine dose held 300 ug of mutant IDH1 20-mer peptide and came with topical imiquimod. As for this clone: As yet, its antigen is unknown.

The receptor was isolated from a man aged 40-50 years with glioma. This specimen consisted of PBMCs, obtained from a glioma patient whose treatment included an IDH1 peptide vaccine.

CDR3 residues: CAWSPRSYGRETQYF. The CDR3 DNA is TGTGCCTGGAGTCCCCGTTCTTACGGGAGAGAGACCCAGTACTTC. V is TRBV30 and J is TRBJ2-5, with D maybe TRBD2 (6 bases). V lost 2 bases and J 4 bases, leaving 17 bases between the germline ends. From germline, CDR1 is GTSNPN and CDR2 SVGIG (reference sequence). There are 15 residues in the CDR3.